The sequence of this TCR beta chain was determined in a study of blood T cell repertoires in COVID-19. Background on the study: Sources were T cells, B-cell-depleted T cells, or PBMCs; the material itself was cDNA or gDNA.

Sequencing used immunoSEQ multiplex PCR; TCRdb keeps in-frame clones, though not all of them. The table has approximately 93,000 clones, around 88% seen once. Trimming at V came to 3 bases and at J to 6 bases, leaving 7 bases not matched to a gene. This CDR3 comprises 15 residues. The germline V gene encodes CDR1 MNHEY and CDR2 SMNVEV (reference sequence). The gene calls are TRBV27 and TRBJ1-5; 8 bases match TRBD1. This sequence was found in a man in his 60s with acute or convalescent COVID-19. The sample was peripheral blood. CDR3 region: CASSFGSGGSQPQHF. CDR3 in DNA: TGTGCCAGCAGTTTCGGATCAGGGGGCAGTCAGCCCCAGCATTTT.